A selection of T cell receptor beta chains follows, all from one sample in a study of persistence of HIV-infected CD4 T cells. These receptors have no identified antigens. Profiled with immunoSEQ multiplex PCR; TCRdb holds only in-frame clones, not every one. The sample records some 58,000 clones, less than 85% being singletons. Sequencing used CD4+ T cells sorted from PBMCs after roughly 18-hour stimulation, obtained from a patient who received antiretroviral therapy. The receptors stem from an adult man with HIV who was CMV-seropositive. Both conserved end residues are part of each CDR3. The D gene is left open where the match is weak. The size field is filled for only some rows; it gives once, few, many or a size class.

.	TRBD2	TRBV18	TRBJ2-1	CASSPPNLAGDNEQFF	TGTGCCAGCTCACCACCAAACCTAGCGGGTGATAATGAGCAGTTCTTC
once	TRBD2	TRBV14	TRBJ2-1	CASSQDRGAGAGEQFF	TGTGCCAGCAGCCAAGATCGAGGAGCGGGGGCGGGAGAGCAGTTCTTC
.	.	TRBV19	TRBJ2-6	CASRDFFSGANVLTF	TGTGCCAGTCGCGACTTTTTCTCTGGGGCCAACGTCCTGACTTTC
.	.	TRBV12-3/TRBV12-4	TRBJ1-6	CASSVGPPHLHF	TGTGCCAGCAGCGTGGGACCTCCTCACCTCCACTTT
.	.	TRBV20-1	TRBJ1-5	CSASTLQVVNQPQHF	TGCAGTGCTAGTACACTACAGGTGGTCAATCAGCCCCAGCATTTT
.	.	TRBV5-4	TRBJ1-2	CASSLVDPSNYGYTF	TGTGCCAGCAGCTTGGTAGACCCCTCTAACTATGGCTACACCTTC
.	TRBD2	TRBV2	TRBJ2-7	CASRRTSAGEQYF	TGTGCCAGCAGGAGGACTAGCGCGGGGGAGCAGTACTTC
.	.	TRBV2	TRBJ2-7	CASSESSYEQYF	TGTGCCAGCAGTGAAAGCTCCTACGAGCAGTACTTC
.	TRBD1	TRBV4-1	TRBJ2-7	CASSPGQGPSNEQYF	TGCGCCAGCAGCCCTGGACAGGGCCCTTCCAACGAGCAGTACTTC
.	.	TRBV2	TRBJ1-1	CASNGERNTEAFF	TGTGCCAGCAACGGGGAAAGGAACACTGAAGCTTTCTTT
.	TRBD1	TRBV5-1	TRBJ2-2	CASSQRQGGTGELFF	TGCGCCAGCAGCCAGAGACAGGGGGGCACCGGGGAGCTGTTTTTT
.	TRBD1	TRBV5-4	TRBJ2-2	CASSFSQGASGELFF	TGTGCCAGCAGCTTTAGTCAGGGGGCATCGGGGGAGCTGTTTTTT
.	.	TRBV7-2	TRBJ1-2	CASSLFAGSEGYTF	TGTGCCAGCAGCTTATTCGCAGGGTCGGAAGGCTACACCTTC
.	TRBD2	TRBV5-1	TRBJ2-3	CASSWGRLAGDADTQYF	TGCGCCAGCAGCTGGGGTAGACTAGCGGGGGACGCAGATACGCAGTATTTT
few	TRBD1	TRBV28	TRBJ2-1	CACTATGTGRAEQFF	TGTGCTTGCACTGCTACCGGGACAGGGAGGGCTGAGCAGTTCTTC
.	.	TRBV2	TRBJ1-6	CASSATGTRDAPLHF	TGTGCCAGCAGTGCCACAGGGACGAGGGATGCACCCCTCCACTTT
.	.	TRBV2	TRBJ1-5	CASSEEGHSNQPQHF	TGTGCCAGCAGTGAAGAGGGGCATAGCAATCAGCCCCAGCATTTT
.	TRBD1	TRBV6-5	TRBJ2-7	CASSYSGTGPYEQYF	TGTGCCAGCAGTTACTCCGGGACAGGGCCCTACGAGCAGTACTTC
.	.	TRBV5-8	TRBJ1-2	CASSLLRGNYGYTF	TGTGCCAGCAGCTTGTTGCGGGGAAACTATGGCTACACCTTC
.	.	TRBV3-1/TRBV3-2	TRBJ1-5	CASSQDGRRGQPQHF	TGTGCCAGCAGCCAAGACGGGCGGCGTGGGCAGCCCCAGCATTTT
once	.	TRBV4-1	TRBJ1-2	CASSLGETANYGYTF	TGCGCCAGCAGCCTCGGGGAGACGGCTAACTATGGCTACACCTTC
few	.	TRBV10-2	TRBJ1-5	CASSESGRTQHF	TGCGCCAGCAGTGAGTCGGGCAGGACCCAGCATTTT
.	.	TRBV15	TRBJ1-2	CATNAGPGSVYGYTF	TGTGCCACCAACGCCGGCCCGGGCAGCGTTTATGGCTACACCTTC
once	TRBD1	TRBV29-1	TRBJ2-6	CSVVTGAGANVLTF	TGCAGCGTAGTGACAGGGGCTGGGGCCAACGTCCTGACTTTC
once	.	TRBV5-1	TRBJ2-7	CASSLLSSYEQYF	TGCGCCAGCAGCCTCCTGAGCTCCTACGAGCAGTACTTC
.	TRBD1	TRBV5-5	TRBJ1-2	CASSSGQGVEGYTF	TGTGCCAGCAGCTCAGGACAGGGGGTAGAAGGCTACACCTTC
.	.	TRBV6-1	TRBJ1-2	CASSEAGVGNYGYTF	TGTGCCAGCAGTGAAGCAGGGGTGGGGAACTATGGCTACACCTTC
.	TRBD1	TRBV3-1/TRBV3-2	TRBJ1-1	CASSFSDRDNTEAFF	TGTGCCAGCAGCTTTTCAGACAGGGATAACACTGAAGCTTTCTTT
.	.	TRBV19	TRBJ1-5	CASSIAMPRPQHF	TGTGCCAGTAGTATAGCCATGCCTCGGCCCCAGCATTTT
.	.	TRBV10-3	TRBJ2-7	CAIGADRSYEQYF	TGTGCCATCGGCGCAGACAGGAGCTACGAGCAGTACTTC
once	.	TRBV5-6	TRBJ2-2	CASSLANTGELFF	TGTGCCAGCAGCTTAGCGAACACCGGGGAGCTGTTTTTT
.	.	TRBV27	TRBJ1-5	CASSLEYNQPQHF	TGTGCCAGCAGTTTAGAATACAATCAGCCCCAGCATTTT
.	.	TRBV15	TRBJ2-2	CATSREDTGELFF	TGTGCCACCAGCAGAGAGGACACCGGGGAGCTGTTTTTT
.	.	TRBV7-2	TRBJ1-1	CASSLIRRNTEAFF	TGTGCCAGCAGCTTAATCCGGCGGAACACTGAAGCTTTCTTT
.	.	TRBV7-2	TRBJ1-3	CASSLEAGYRGNTIYF	TGTGCCAGCAGCTTAGAGGCAGGGTATCGTGGAAACACCATATATTTT
.	.	TRBV4-1	TRBJ2-3	CASSQDRSITDTQYF	TGCGCCAGCAGCCAAGATAGAAGCATTACAGATACGCAGTATTTT
few	.	TRBV6-6	TRBJ1-5	CASTSQLGRSNQPQHF	TGTGCCAGCACCTCGCAACTGGGGCGAAGCAATCAGCCCCAGCATTTT
.	TRBD1	TRBV6-6	TRBJ1-1	CASSQGPGQGFENTEAFF	TGTGCCAGCAGTCAGGGTCCGGGACAGGGCTTCGAGAACACTGAAGCTTTCTTT
once	TRBD1	TRBV2	TRBJ2-5	CASSEGGRGSQETQYF	TGTGCCAGCAGTGAAGGGGGCAGGGGGAGTCAAGAGACCCAGTACTTC
.	.	TRBV2	TRBJ2-7	CASSVGGGGALPEQYF	TGTGCCAGCAGTGTTGGAGGAGGGGGCGCGCTACCCGAGCAGTACTTC
once	TRBD1	TRBV19	TRBJ1-2	CASTPTGLTTGTGVDYGYTF	TGTGCCAGTACCCCGACTGGCCTCACCACCGGGACAGGGGTAGACTATGGCTACACCTTC
few	.	TRBV3-1/TRBV3-2	TRBJ1-3	CASSQSGTIYF	TGTGCCAGCAGCCAAAGTGGCACCATATATTTT
many	.	TRBV5-5	TRBJ1-2	CASSLGQGFGYTF	TGTGCCAGCAGCTTGGGGCAGGGGTTTGGCTACACCTTC
.	TRBD1	TRBV5-1	TRBJ1-2	CASSASQGARDGYTF	TGCGCCAGCAGCGCGTCACAGGGGGCTAGAGATGGCTACACCTTC
few	TRBD1	TRBV6-5	TRBJ1-1	CASSYSRTGRRGEAFF	TGTGCCAGCAGTTACTCGAGGACAGGGCGACGGGGTGAAGCTTTCTTT
.	TRBD1	TRBV11-2	TRBJ2-7	CASRQGGSSYEQYF	TGTGCCTCCCGACAGGGTGGAAGCTCCTACGAGCAGTACTTC
.	TRBD1	TRBV6-5	TRBJ1-2	CASSPGTGGSDGYTF	TGTGCCAGCAGCCCCGGGACAGGGGGTTCGGACGGCTACACCTTC
few	.	TRBV7-9	TRBJ1-2	CASSLGGDGYTF	TGTGCCAGCAGCTTAGGGGGGGATGGCTACACCTTC